One T cell receptor (beta chain) is described in this entry. As yet, its antigen is unknown. Constant-region reverse primers amplified full-length variable regions, followed by semi-nested Nested Universal Primer A PCR. TCRdb reprocessed the 5' RACE reads via MiXCR and lists one record per CDR3 protein. The sample consists of 4,700 or so distinct CDR3 sequences, 60% to 80% of them appearing once. Germline V lookup: CDR1 LGHNA, CDR2 YNFKEQ. This CDR3 contains 16 residues. V was pared by 0 bases and J by 4 bases, with 13 bases between. Study-wide findings and caveats: The larger-cohort validation was restricted to a single TCR beta V-J rearrangement rather than whole repertoires. Tumor Treg TCRs overlapped most with tumor naive CD4+ cells.

Naive CD4+ T cells were purified with Tregs depleted by CD25. The genes are TRBV4-2 and TRBJ2-1; D might be TRBD2 (5 bases). The source of this sequence is a female donor with breast cancer. The sample consisted of naive CD4+ T cells sorted from blood. Subset in this sample: naive CD4+ T cells, CD4+CD45RA+CD25-. Here the CDR3 DNA reads TGTGCCAGCAGCCAAGACTTCGATAGCGAGTACAATGAGCAGTTCTTC. Residues: CASSQDFDSEYNEQFF.